This entry concerns a single T cell receptor beta chain. Its cognate antigen is unknown. This entry belongs to a study of cytomegalovirus exposure and HLA in healthy donors. Findings and caveats of the study: Other equally common chains were less clonally expanded than HLA-associated TCR beta chains, a later analysis showed.

V was cut by 4 bases and J by 4 bases, with 17 bases left in between. The CDR3 covers 16 residues. Germline values: CDR1 SEHNR, CDR2 FQNEAQ (reference sequence). The PCR was carried out with 60 Vbeta primers and 13 Jbeta primers. Sequencing used immunoSEQ multiplex PCR; TCRdb keeps in-frame clones, though not all of them. The sample yields about 190,000 clones, 60% to 80% seen once. The specimen was PBMCs. The source is a woman aged 30 to 39 in good health and CMV-seropositive. The chain is built from TRBV7-9 and TRBJ2-1; maybe TRBD2 (6 bases). The DNA of the CDR3 is TGTGCCAGCAGCTGGGCCCGAGCGGGTGATTACAATGAGCAGTTCTTC. It specifies CASSWARAGDYNEQFF.